This T cell receptor beta chain was observed in a study of blood T cell repertoires in COVID-19. Study details: From the United States, Italy and Spain came samples of acute and convalescent COVID-19. Sources were T cells, B-cell-depleted T cells, or PBMCs; the material itself was cDNA or gDNA.

This clone has just one count. As originally analysed: Counts of nucleated cells, estimated from reference gene primer amplification, were obtained. Using immunoSEQ multiplex PCR, the repertoire was profiled, and TCRdb retains in-frame clones only, with some absent. V, J and clone size are those of that table, while D and trimming were read from the DNA. The sample lists 60,000 to 85,000 clones, 80% to 90% seen once, with around 5% in the top ten. CDR1 KGHSH and CDR2 LQKENI come from the germline V gene. This CDR3 has 14 residues. Trimming at V came to 3 bases and at J to 10 bases, leaving 3 bases not matched to a gene.

Sequences were obtained from peripheral blood. V and J are TRBV18 and TRBJ2-3; 14 bases match TRBD2. The source of this sequence is a woman in her fifties or sixties with active COVID-19. The CDR3 loop is CASSPGLAGVAQYF. The CDR3, as DNA: TGTGCCAGCTCACCGGGACTAGCGGGAGTAGCGCAGTATTTT.